The rows below give T cell receptor beta chains drawn from one sample of a study of blood T cell repertoires in COVID-19. Some clones are missing from TCRdb's copy, which holds only in-frame ones; the method was immunoSEQ multiplex PCR. The profile shows just under 85,000 clones, around 80% of them singletons. The material sequenced was peripheral blood. The receptors originated from a woman older than 75 with acute or convalescent COVID-19. Both conserved end residues are part of each CDR3. The D gene is left open where the match is weak. Some rows mark clone size as missing; the rest say once, few, many or name a class of expanded clone.

d_call: TRBD1
j_call: TRBJ2-7
clone_size: NA
v_call: TRBV5-4
cdr3_nt: TGTGCCAGCAGCTTGAGGGGACAGAGTTACGAGCAGTACTTC
cdr3_aa: CASSLRGQSYEQYF

d_call: TRBD2
j_call: TRBJ2-7
clone_size: NA
v_call: TRBV6-1
cdr3_nt: TGTGCCAGCAGTGAACCCCTAGCGGGAACCTACGAGCAGTACTTC
cdr3_aa: CASSEPLAGTYEQYF

d_call: TRBD1
j_call: TRBJ2-5
clone_size: NA
v_call: TRBV10-3
cdr3_nt: TGTGCCATCAGCAGGACCGGGACAGGGGGAGAGACCCAGTACTTC
cdr3_aa: CAISRTGTGGETQYF

d_call: TRBD1
j_call: TRBJ2-7
clone_size: few
v_call: TRBV28
cdr3_nt: TGTGCCAGCAGTCCCGGGACAGGGATCTACGAGCAGTACTTC
cdr3_aa: CASSPGTGIYEQYF

d_call: TRBD2
j_call: TRBJ2-5
clone_size: NA
v_call: TRBV27
cdr3_nt: TGTGCCTCCCGACGGGCGGGAGGGCGAGAGACCCAGTACTTC
cdr3_aa: CASRRAGGRETQYF

d_call: TRBD1
j_call: TRBJ1-1
clone_size: NA
v_call: TRBV18
cdr3_nt: TGTGCCAGCTCAGGGGACAGGGGAACTGAAGCTTTCTTT
cdr3_aa: CASSGDRGTEAFF

d_call: NA
j_call: TRBJ2-5
clone_size: once
v_call: TRBV11-3
cdr3_nt: TGTGCCAGCAGCTTAGACAGCCAAGAGACCCAGTACTTC
cdr3_aa: CASSLDSQETQYF

d_call: TRBD2
j_call: TRBJ2-7
clone_size: once
v_call: TRBV12-3/TRBV12-4
cdr3_nt: TGTGCCAGCACCCCGGGACTAGCCTTCGAGCAGTACTTC
cdr3_aa: CASTPGLAFEQYF

d_call: TRBD1
j_call: TRBJ2-7
clone_size: NA
v_call: TRBV2
cdr3_nt: TGTGCCAGCAGTGGGCAGGGGGATTCCTACGAGCAGTACTTC
cdr3_aa: CASSGQGDSYEQYF

d_call: TRBD2
j_call: TRBJ2-1
clone_size: NA
v_call: TRBV6-2/TRBV6-3
cdr3_nt: TGTGCCAGCAGTTACGGGGCCCTGGGGGGGAATGAGCAGTTCTTC
cdr3_aa: CASSYGALGGNEQFF

d_call: TRBD1
j_call: TRBJ2-7
clone_size: NA
v_call: TRBV5-1
cdr3_nt: TGCGCCAGCAGCGGGACAGGGCCGAACTACGAGCAGTACTTC
cdr3_aa: CASSGTGPNYEQYF

d_call: NA
j_call: TRBJ1-6
clone_size: NA
v_call: TRBV5-1
cdr3_nt: TGCGCCAGCAGCTTGAGCCTCCCAGGGGATGGTTCACCCCTCCACTTT
cdr3_aa: CASSLSLPGDGSPLHF

d_call: TRBD1
j_call: TRBJ2-7
clone_size: NA
v_call: TRBV19
cdr3_nt: TGTGCCAGTAGTTTCCGCGGGACAGGGGACTACGAGCAGTACTTC
cdr3_aa: CASSFRGTGDYEQYF

d_call: NA
j_call: TRBJ1-1
clone_size: NA
v_call: TRBV5-6
cdr3_nt: TGTGCCAGCAGCTTCAGTCTGGACACTGAAGCTTTCTTT
cdr3_aa: CASSFSLDTEAFF

d_call: NA
j_call: TRBJ2-2
clone_size: NA
v_call: TRBV28
cdr3_nt: TGTGCCAGCCGGGACTCAACCACCGGGGAGCTGTTTTTT
cdr3_aa: CASRDSTTGELFF

d_call: NA
j_call: TRBJ1-2
clone_size: large
v_call: TRBV30
cdr3_nt: TGTGCCTGGGTCCCCGGGAGGTCTGACCATGGCTACACCTTC
cdr3_aa: CAWVPGRSDHGYTF

d_call: NA
j_call: TRBJ2-1
clone_size: NA
v_call: TRBV5-1
cdr3_nt: TGCGCCAGCAGCTCAACAGGGCCCCCTTACTACAATGAGCAGTTCTTC
cdr3_aa: CASSSTGPPYYNEQFF

d_call: TRBD1
j_call: TRBJ2-5
clone_size: NA
v_call: TRBV7-2
cdr3_nt: TGTGCCAGCAGCTTATTAGTGGGACAGGGAGGGGAGACCCAGTACTTC
cdr3_aa: CASSLLVGQGGETQYF

d_call: TRBD1
j_call: TRBJ2-7
clone_size: NA
v_call: TRBV19
cdr3_nt: TGTGCCAGTAGTATTCGGGACAGGGGTCGCGAGCAGTACTTC
cdr3_aa: CASSIRDRGREQYF

d_call: TRBD1
j_call: TRBJ1-1
clone_size: NA
v_call: TRBV19
cdr3_nt: TGTGCCAGCCGCCGGGGCAGGGGGGATGAAGCTTTCTTT
cdr3_aa: CASRRGRGDEAFF

d_call: TRBD2
j_call: TRBJ2-1
clone_size: NA
v_call: TRBV19
cdr3_nt: TGTGCCAGTACCTTCAGCGGGATAAGCGATGAGCAGTTCTTC
cdr3_aa: CASTFSGISDEQFF

d_call: NA
j_call: TRBJ2-7
clone_size: NA
v_call: TRBV6-1
cdr3_nt: TGTGCCAGCAGTGAAAGGCGGGGTTCCTACGAGCAGTACTTC
cdr3_aa: CASSERRGSYEQYF

d_call: NA
j_call: TRBJ2-5
clone_size: few
v_call: TRBV5-1
cdr3_nt: TGCGCCAGCAGCTTGGCCTCGGGCAGGGTCGGAGAGACCCAGTACTTC
cdr3_aa: CASSLASGRVGETQYF

d_call: TRBD2
j_call: TRBJ2-3
clone_size: NA
v_call: TRBV5-6
cdr3_nt: TGTGCCAGCAGCCGGACTAGCGACAGCACAGATACGCAGTATTTT
cdr3_aa: CASSRTSDSTDTQYF

d_call: NA
j_call: TRBJ2-7
clone_size: many
v_call: TRBV29-1
cdr3_nt: TGCAGCGTTATACAGGGATCACGGTACGAGCAGTACTTC
cdr3_aa: CSVIQGSRYEQYF

d_call: NA
j_call: TRBJ1-1
clone_size: NA
v_call: TRBV27
cdr3_nt: TGTGCCAGCAGTTCCCGGAACACTGAAGCTTTCTTT
cdr3_aa: CASSSRNTEAFF

d_call: NA
j_call: TRBJ2-3
clone_size: NA
v_call: TRBV5-1
cdr3_nt: TGCGCCAGCAGCTTGGCCGCAGGGCCAAGCACAGATACGCAGTATTTT
cdr3_aa: CASSLAAGPSTDTQYF

d_call: NA
j_call: TRBJ2-7
clone_size: NA
v_call: TRBV18
cdr3_nt: TGTGCCAGCTCGACCCTGCCCGAGGGGGACGAGCAGTACTTC
cdr3_aa: CASSTLPEGDEQYF

d_call: NA
j_call: TRBJ1-2
clone_size: NA
v_call: TRBV5-6
cdr3_nt: TGTGCCAGCAGCTTGGCCGGGTCTAACTATGGCTACACCTTC
cdr3_aa: CASSLAGSNYGYTF

d_call: NA
j_call: TRBJ2-3
clone_size: NA
v_call: TRBV11-2
cdr3_nt: TGTGCCAGCAGCCTAGCCCCTGATACGCAGTATTTT
cdr3_aa: CASSLAPDTQYF

d_call: TRBD2
j_call: TRBJ2-7
clone_size: NA
v_call: TRBV15
cdr3_nt: TGTGCCACCAGCAGAGACCCGGGGGGGGGAAACGAGCAGTACTTC
cdr3_aa: CATSRDPGGGNEQYF

d_call: TRBD2
j_call: TRBJ2-1
clone_size: few
v_call: TRBV19
cdr3_nt: TGTGCCAGTAGCAGGGACCGACTAGCGGGAGGGGATGAGCAGTTCTTC
cdr3_aa: CASSRDRLAGGDEQFF

d_call: NA
j_call: TRBJ2-7
clone_size: NA
v_call: TRBV3-1/TRBV3-2
cdr3_nt: TGTGCCAGCAGCCAATCGCCTCAGGTCGAGCAGTACTTC
cdr3_aa: CASSQSPQVEQYF

d_call: TRBD2
j_call: TRBJ2-7
clone_size: NA
v_call: TRBV11-3
cdr3_nt: TGTGCCAGCACCACAACTGGGACTAGCGGGTCGAACGAGCAGTACTTC
cdr3_aa: CASTTTGTSGSNEQYF

d_call: TRBD1
j_call: TRBJ1-2
clone_size: NA
v_call: TRBV18
cdr3_nt: TGTGCCAGCTCACCGCCCGGCAGGGGGGACTATGGCTACACCTTC
cdr3_aa: CASSPPGRGDYGYTF

d_call: NA
j_call: TRBJ2-1
clone_size: few
v_call: TRBV3-1/TRBV3-2
cdr3_nt: TGTGCCAGCACGAAAAACATTCCCGGGGGACGTTACAATGAGCAGTTCTTC
cdr3_aa: CASTKNIPGGRYNEQFF

d_call: TRBD2
j_call: TRBJ2-1
clone_size: NA
v_call: TRBV2
cdr3_nt: TGTGCCAGCAGTGAAGGCCTAGCGGGAGGGCGACAGCAGTTCTTC
cdr3_aa: CASSEGLAGGRQQFF

d_call: TRBD2
j_call: TRBJ2-1
clone_size: NA
v_call: TRBV28
cdr3_nt: TGTGCCAGCCATCTGACTAGCGGGAGTAATGAGCAGTTCTTC
cdr3_aa: CASHLTSGSNEQFF

d_call: NA
j_call: TRBJ1-1
clone_size: once
v_call: TRBV6-2/TRBV6-3
cdr3_nt: TGTGCCAGCAGTTCCTCAGGGGTTCGCACTGAAGCTTTCTTT
cdr3_aa: CASSSSGVRTEAFF

d_call: TRBD2
j_call: TRBJ2-1
clone_size: NA
v_call: TRBV7-2
cdr3_nt: TGTGCCAGCAGCTTAGAGGTAGCGGGCAATGAGCAGTTCTTC
cdr3_aa: CASSLEVAGNEQFF

d_call: TRBD2
j_call: TRBJ2-1
clone_size: NA
v_call: TRBV9
cdr3_nt: TGTGCCAGCAGCGTGGAGGGCGGGAGTTACAATGAGCAGTTCTTC
cdr3_aa: CASSVEGGSYNEQFF

d_call: TRBD2
j_call: TRBJ2-3
clone_size: NA
v_call: TRBV5-1
cdr3_nt: TGCGCCAGCAGTCCGTTATCTAGCGGGATTTCCACAGATACGCAGTATTTT
cdr3_aa: CASSPLSSGISTDTQYF

d_call: NA
j_call: TRBJ2-1
clone_size: NA
v_call: TRBV11-2
cdr3_nt: TGTGCCAGCAGCACTAGGTTGATCAATGAGCAGTTCTTC
cdr3_aa: CASSTRLINEQFF

d_call: TRBD2
j_call: TRBJ2-3
clone_size: NA
v_call: TRBV5-1
cdr3_nt: TGCGCCAGCAGCAGCGGGAGGGCGGGGCGAGATACGCAGTATTTT
cdr3_aa: CASSSGRAGRDTQYF

d_call: NA
j_call: TRBJ1-2
clone_size: few
v_call: TRBV5-1
cdr3_nt: TGCGCCAGCAGCTTGGGAGACAGGCCCGGCTATGGCTACACCTTC
cdr3_aa: CASSLGDRPGYGYTF

d_call: NA
j_call: TRBJ2-2
clone_size: NA
v_call: TRBV24-1
cdr3_nt: TGTGCCACCAGTGATCCTTATCGTAGGAGCACCGGGGAGCTGTTTTTT
cdr3_aa: CATSDPYRRSTGELFF

d_call: NA
j_call: TRBJ2-3
clone_size: NA
v_call: TRBV15
cdr3_nt: TGTGCCACCAGCAGAGATCGTGTTTCCACAGATACGCAGTATTTT
cdr3_aa: CATSRDRVSTDTQYF

d_call: NA
j_call: TRBJ2-7
clone_size: NA
v_call: TRBV7-9
cdr3_nt: TGTGCCAGCAGCTTAAATGCAGGGCACGACGAGCAGTACTTC
cdr3_aa: CASSLNAGHDEQYF

d_call: TRBD2
j_call: TRBJ2-2
clone_size: NA
v_call: TRBV5-5
cdr3_nt: TGTGCCAGCAGCTTGGCCGGGCGGGAGCGGGTCGGGGAGCTGTTTTTT
cdr3_aa: CASSLAGRERVGELFF

d_call: NA
j_call: TRBJ2-7
clone_size: NA
v_call: TRBV19
cdr3_nt: TGTGCCAGTAGCCCGCGGGGAAACCCCTACGAGCAGTACTTC
cdr3_aa: CASSPRGNPYEQYF

d_call: NA
j_call: TRBJ2-1
clone_size: few
v_call: TRBV12-3/TRBV12-4
cdr3_nt: TGTGCCAGCAGGGGGAGCTCCTACAATGAGCAGTTCTTC
cdr3_aa: CASRGSSYNEQFF

d_call: TRBD1
j_call: TRBJ1-2
clone_size: NA
v_call: TRBV5-6
cdr3_nt: TGTGCCAGCAGCTTGCCGGGACAGGACTATGGCTACACCTTC
cdr3_aa: CASSLPGQDYGYTF

d_call: TRBD1
j_call: TRBJ2-6
clone_size: NA
v_call: TRBV19
cdr3_nt: TGTGCCAGTAGGCCGGACAGGGACCCTTCTGGGGCCAACGTCCTGACTTTC
cdr3_aa: CASRPDRDPSGANVLTF

d_call: TRBD2
j_call: TRBJ2-3
clone_size: NA
v_call: TRBV6-1
cdr3_nt: TGTGCCAGCAGTGACCTCCCCGGGACTAGCGGGAGTACGCAGTATTTT
cdr3_aa: CASSDLPGTSGSTQYF

d_call: TRBD2
j_call: TRBJ2-1
clone_size: NA
v_call: TRBV2
cdr3_nt: TGTGCCAGCAGTGAAACTGTTTGGAGCGGGAGGAGCTCCTACAATGAGCAGTTCTTC
cdr3_aa: CASSETVWSGRSSYNEQFF

d_call: TRBD1
j_call: TRBJ1-1
clone_size: few
v_call: TRBV7-9
cdr3_nt: TGTGCCAGCAGCCAAAGACAGGGGGCGCGGGAATCTGAAGCTTTCTTT
cdr3_aa: CASSQRQGARESEAFF

d_call: NA
j_call: TRBJ1-4
clone_size: NA
v_call: TRBV4-3
cdr3_nt: TGCGCCAGCAGTTACTCGGCAGGGCTAGGGTCAACTAATGAAAAACTGTTTTTT
cdr3_aa: CASSYSAGLGSTNEKLFF

d_call: TRBD2
j_call: TRBJ2-5
clone_size: NA
v_call: TRBV19
cdr3_nt: TGTGCCAGTAGTACCCCAGGGGCGGGAGGGTTAGGAGAGACCCAGTACTTC
cdr3_aa: CASSTPGAGGLGETQYF

d_call: NA
j_call: TRBJ2-1
clone_size: NA
v_call: TRBV7-6
cdr3_nt: TGTGCCAGCAGCTTGCAGCGGTACAATGAGCAGTTCTTC
cdr3_aa: CASSLQRYNEQFF